Below, 15 T cell receptor beta chains from the same sample are listed, as sequenced in a study of blood T cells in healthy people across ages. Then a second PCR, running about 6 to 12 cycles, was carried out with a sample-barcoded 5' primer and a J-beta primer mix. MiXCR was run by TCRdb on the 5' RACE reads, yielding one entry per CDR3 protein. The data hold 650,000 to 1,000,000 distinct CDR3 sequences, with about 36% observed a single time. Material: blood. Receptors originate from a man aged 18 to 29 in good health.

The chain recombines TRBV7-9 with TRBJ1-5; maybe TRBD1 (6 bases). The CDR3 is 15 amino acids. With 7 bases removed from V and 2 bases from J, the gap between germline ends came to 15 bases. The V gene's germline CDR1 is SEHNR and CDR2 FQNEAQ (reference sequence). Written as DNA, the CDR3 is TGTGCCAGCACCGTAGGGGGGGATGGCAATCAGCCCCAGCATTTT. Encoded protein: CASTVGGDGNQPQHF.

The V and J genes are TRBV7-2 and TRBJ2-2; unclear D gene. The length of the CDR3 is 12 residues. Trimming left V 6 bases short and J 1 base short, with 3 bases between. CDR1 is SGHTA, CDR2 FQGNSA, per germline. CDR3 coding DNA: TGTGCCAGCAGGGTGAACACCGGGGAGCTGTTTTTT. Protein sequence: CASRVNTGELFF.

This clonotype was picked up a small number of times. J is TRBJ2-7 and V is TRBV5-5; 7 bases fit TRBD1. CDR1 is SGHKS and CDR2 is YYEKEE in the germline V gene (reference sequence). The V gene end was trimmed by 4 bases and the J gene end by 1 base; junction bases not matched to a gene: 5. CDR3 length equals 14 residues. For the CDR3, the DNA is TGTGCCAGCAGCACCACGGGACAGTCCTACGAGCAGTACTTC. This gives the protein CASSTTGQSYEQYF.

This clonotype was counted only a few times. The genes are TRBV25-1 and TRBJ2-7, with TRBD1 identical over 7 bases. The germline V gene encodes CDR1 MGHDK and CDR2 SYGVNS. The CDR3 extends over 16 amino acids. Unmatched junction bases numbered 10, after V lost 3 bases and J lost 2 bases. This CDR3 is CASSDQKTGLTYEQYF. Written as DNA, the CDR3 is TGTGCCAGCAGTGACCAGAAGACAGGGCTAACCTACGAGCAGTACTTC.

This clonotype showed up just a few times. This chain connects TRBV20-1 to TRBJ1-6; 8 nucleotides match TRBD1. This CDR3 has 14 amino acids. Germline CDR1 reads DFQATT; CDR2 reads SNEGSKA (reference sequence). Unmatched junction bases numbered 5, after V lost 5 bases and J lost 5 bases. CDR3 residues: CSAGGQVDNSPLHF. The CDR3 bases are TGCAGTGCTGGGGGACAGGTAGATAATTCACCCCTCCACTTT.

This clonotype has a handful of counts. The chain joins TRBV7-8 to TRBJ1-1; 7 nucleotides match TRBD1. The CDR3 is 15 residues long. V gave up 5 bases and J gave up 1 base; unmatched junction bases: 7. CDR1 is SGHVS and CDR2 is FQNEAQ in the germline V gene. As DNA, the CDR3 is TGTGCCAGCAGCCTCGGACAGGCTGAGAACACTGAAGCTTTCTTT. Protein product: CASSLGQAENTEAFF.

The chain uses TRBV7-2 and TRBJ2-1; TRBD2 matches at 10 bases. V trimming: 3 bases; J trimming: 3 bases; junction bases outside the gene matches: 2. Germline V gene data show CDR1 as SGHTA and CDR2 as FQGNSA. This CDR3 is built from 15 residues. CDR3 in DNA: TGTGCCAGCAGCTTTGGGACTAGCGACTACAATGAGCAGTTCTTC. This translates into CASSFGTSDYNEQFF. The variable domain in full, with the rest retrieved from reference TRBV7-2 and TRBJ2-1, is GAGVSQSPSNKVTEKGKDVELRCDPISGHTALYWYRQSLGQGLEFLIYFQGNSAPDKSGLPSDRFSAERTGGSVSTLTIQRTQQEDSAVYLCASSFGTSDYNEQFFGPGTRLTVL.

The CDR3 DNA reads TGTGCCAGCAGGGGACTAGCAGGCAATGAGCAGTTCTTC. Residues: CASRGLAGNEQFF. The chain links TRBV12-3 or TRBV12-4 to TRBJ2-1; 9 bases are a match to TRBD2. The CDR3 extends over 13 amino acids. V lost 6 bases to trimming and J lost 6 bases; unmatched junction nucleotides: 3.

This sequence joins TRBV29-1 and TRBJ2-2, with D tentatively TRBD1 (5 bases). The CDR3 contains 16 residues. CDR1 is SQVTM and CDR2 is ANQGSEA in the germline V gene. Trimming took off 6 bases at V and 0 bases at J, with 17 bases between the two ends. The CDR3 DNA sequence: TGCAGCGTGGACGGAATTGGGGCAGCGAACACCGGGGAGCTGTTTTTT. Translated, it gives CSVDGIGAANTGELFF.

This chain links TRBV6-1 with TRBJ2-3; TRBD1 matches at 7 bases. J was trimmed by 5 bases and V by 1 base; bases with no gene match: 6. CDR3 length: 15 amino acids. Per the germline V gene, CDR1 is MNHNS and CDR2 is SASEGT. The CDR3 region is CASSEVRGRGDTQYF. CDR3 nucleotides: TGTGCCAGCAGTGAAGTGAGGGGGCGCGGAGATACGCAGTATTTT.

CDR3 in DNA: TGTGCCAGCACCCGGACAGGGTCCCCCTGTGGCTACACCTTC. Amino acids: CASTRTGSPCGYTF. V and J are TRBV12-3 or TRBV12-4 and TRBJ1-2; TRBD1 agrees at 8 bases. The length of the CDR3 is 14 residues. Trimming removed 7 bases from V and 7 bases from J; junction bases left unmatched: 11.

In this sample, this clonotype turned up a few times. The chain joins TRBV6-6 to TRBJ2-5; TRBD2 agrees at 9 bases. Germline V lookup: CDR1 MNHNY, CDR2 SVGAGI (reference sequence). CDR3 length: 16 residues. With V trimmed by 7 bases and J by 11 bases, 20 bases remained unmatched. This CDR3 is CASTPFSTSGSNEQYF. In nucleotides, the CDR3 is TGTGCCAGCACCCCCTTCTCGACTAGCGGATCCAATGAGCAGTACTTC.

Concerning this clonotype: Germline and junction disagree at one end, which may indicate a read error. The gene calls are TRBV7-3 and TRBJ2-3; TRBD2 is a possible D gene (6 bases). Looked up from germline, CDR1 is SGHTA and CDR2 is FQGTGA. The CDR3 covers 15 residues. The CDR3 nucleotides are TGTGCCAGCAGCCCCTCGGGGGAGAACACAGATACGCAGTGTTTT. Encoded protein: CASSPSGENTDTQCF.

This clonotype was seen many times. The chain is built from TRBV20-1 and TRBJ2-5; no firm D call. V was cut by 8 bases and J by 2 bases, with 15 bases left in between. Germline lookup yields CDR1 DFQATT and CDR2 SNEGSKA (reference sequence). CDR3 length: 13 amino acids. CDR3 in amino acids: CSTTSGLQETQYF. CDR3 nucleotides: TGCAGTACGACTTCCGGGTTACAAGAGACCCAGTACTTC.

The V and J genes are TRBV4-2 and TRBJ2-1; D may correspond to TRBD1 or TRBD2 (5 bases each). CDR1 and CDR2 from the germline V gene are LGHNA and YNFKEQ. Trimming stripped 2 bases from V and 15 bases from J, with 20 bases between. The CDR3 sequence is 14 residues long. The CDR3, as DNA: TGTGCCAGCAGCCAATGGGAAGCAGATGGGACCCTGTTCTTC. Translated, it gives CASSQWEADGTLFF.